The clone carrying this T cell receptor beta chain was picked up many times. Authors of the study amplified TCR beta CDR3 regions from RNA transcripts. The TCR CDR3 first-round RT-PCR relied on the HTBI primer set. In TCRdb, the multiplex PCR reads were re-called with MiXCR into one record per CDR3 protein. In the table there are hundreds of thousands of distinct CDR3 sequences, around 14% of which are singletons. CDR1 and CDR2 from the germline V gene are SGHTA and FQGNSA. V dropped 5 bases and J dropped 2 bases, with 13 bases sitting between them. This CDR3 is 15 amino acids long. These data are taken from a study of T cells in Graves' hyperthyroidism and ophthalmopathy. Pregnant or lactating patients were excluded, as were those with uncontrolled infection or other autoimmune disease. Fresh peripheral blood, around 9.3 ml, was the source of the PBMCs.

This chain connects TRBV7-2 to TRBJ1-5; D ambiguous. The specimen was blood. The receptor was derived from a woman in her twenties or thirties with Graves' hyperthyroidism that later progressed to Graves' ophthalmopathy. DNA for the CDR3: TGTGCCAGCAGCCGGGGAGTCGGAGGCAATCAGCCCCAGCATTTT. It codes for CASSRGVGGNQPQHF.